The 9 T cell receptor beta chains below all came from one sample that was sequenced in a study of cytomegalovirus exposure and HLA in healthy donors (dated by TCRdb to the late 2010s). Library preparation used the immunoSEQ multiplex PCR assay. For the multiplex PCR, a mixture combining 60 forward primers for TCR Vbeta segments and 13 reverse primers for TCR Jbeta segments was used. TCRdb retrieved this table from immuneACCESS and kept in-frame rearrangements only. Not all clones are present; in checked studies, unresolved V genes account for under half, and no reason is known for the remainder. This sample holds about 200,000 clones; 65% to 90% were observed only once. Clones ranked in the top ten supply approximately 2.2% of the sample. The sample was PBMCs. The receptor set was obtained from a woman between 50 and 59 years old in good health and CMV-seronegative.

This clone was counted a single time. V and J are TRBV5-1 and TRBJ2-3; 13 positions agree with TRBD2. This CDR3 spans 16 amino acids. Trimming took 5 bases from V and 3 from J; bases not matched to a gene: 6. Germline V gene sequence: CDR1 SGHRS, CDR2 YFSETQ. For the CDR3, the DNA is TGCGCCAGCAGTTGGACTAGCGGGAGACGAACAGATACGCAGTATTTT. Its translation: CASSWTSGRRTDTQYF.

The CDR3 region has the DNA TGTGCCAGCTCACCTGCCAAGGGGACTGAAGCTTTCTTT. This sequence encodes CASSPAKGTEAFF. This chain joins TRBV18 and TRBJ1-1; a weak D match, TRBD1 (5 bases). This CDR3 is 13 amino acids long. Looked up from germline, CDR1 is KGHSH and CDR2 is LQKENI. With 3 bases removed from V and 5 bases from J, the gap between germline ends came to 10 bases.

This clone has only a few counts. V gene TRBV7-8 combines with J gene TRBJ2-7, with D unclear. Germline V gene lookup returns CDR1 SGHVS and CDR2 FQNEAQ. V lost 0 bases, J lost 7 bases, and 16 bases lay in between. CDR3 length: 15 amino acids. The CDR3 DNA reads TGTGCCAGCAGCTTAGCGCTAGGAGTTCCGCCGGAGCAGTACTTC. This sequence encodes CASSLALGVPPEQYF.

The J gene is TRBJ2-1, the V gene TRBV4-3, with 7 bases fitting TRBD2. Trimming took 1 base from V and 0 from J; bases not matched to a gene: 9. This CDR3 contains 18 residues. Germline loops: CDR1 LGHNA, CDR2 YSLEER. The CDR3 DNA follows: TGCGCCAGCAGCCAAGGATGGGGAGGGAAAAGCTCCTACAATGAGCAGTTCTTC. Translated: CASSQGWGGKSSYNEQFF.

This clone was picked up one time. The chain uses TRBV19 and TRBJ2-1, with D possibly being TRBD2 (5 bases). V lost 2 bases, J lost 7 bases, and 9 bases lay in between. CDR3 length: 13 residues. The germline V gene has CDR1 LNHDA and CDR2 SQIVND (reference sequence). The chain's CDR3 is CASSINRGNEQFF. CDR3 in DNA: TGTGCCAGTAGTATAAATCGGGGAAATGAGCAGTTCTTC.

This chain uses TRBV11-1 with TRBJ2-1; 8 bases agree with TRBD1. This CDR3 region has 15 residues. V lost 4 bases to trimming and J lost 7 bases; unmatched junction nucleotides: 9. Germline V lookup: CDR1 SGHAT, CDR2 FQDESV (reference sequence). CDR3 coding DNA: TGTGCCAGCAGCTCGACAGGGGCAGATTGGAATGAGCAGTTCTTC. It specifies CASSSTGADWNEQFF.

Details on this clone: One end of the junction is discordant with germline, which a read error may explain. This chain connects TRBV2 to TRBJ2-1; 7 bases align to TRBD2. From germline, CDR1 is SNHLY and CDR2 FYNNEI. This CDR3 region has 17 residues. This chain's CDR3 is CANSEDRLASTNNEQFF. In nucleotides, the CDR3 is TGTGCCAACAGTGAAGATAGACTAGCTTCGACCAACAATGAGCAGTTCTTC.

This clone was counted once. The chain has TRBV19 and TRBJ2-2, with 7 bases aligning to TRBD2. The V segment lost 9 bases and the J segment 1 base; nucleotides outside the gene matches: 2. The CDR3 consists of 13 residues. Germline lookup yields CDR1 LNHDA and CDR2 SQIVND (reference sequence). The CDR3 loop is CASQRENTGELFF. In nucleotides, the CDR3 is TGTGCCAGCCAGCGGGAGAACACCGGGGAGCTGTTTTTT.

This chain uses TRBV18 with TRBJ1-4, with D maybe TRBD1 (6 bases). This CDR3 contains 15 residues. V lost 10 bases to trimming and J lost 1 base, with 16 bases between them. Looked up from germline, CDR1 is KGHSH and CDR2 is LQKENI. CDR3 nucleotide sequence: TGTGCCACACTTCGGAGCAGGGGAACTAATGAAAAACTGTTTTTT. It codes for CATLRSRGTNEKLFF.